The 8 T cell receptor beta chains listed next were all sequenced from one sample in a study of beta chain features in type 1 diabetes. The isolated RNA, all of it, was reverse transcribed, so expressed TCRB transcripts were what got sequenced. The assay was immunoSEQ multiplex PCR, and TCRdb's table has in-frame clones only and misses some. Of around 160,000 clones listed, roughly 53% are singletons. The sample consisted of Tregs from blood. Receptors were obtained from a man between 18 and 35 years old in good health.

The CDR3 nucleotides are TGTGCCAGCAGCTTCTGGCAGGGCCCATCACCCCTCCACTTT. This codes for CASSFWQGPSPLHF. The chain carries TRBV7-9 and TRBJ1-6, with a possible D match to TRBD1 (5 bases). Trimming took off 3 bases at V and 10 bases at J, with 13 bases between the two ends. The V gene's germline CDR1 is SEHNR and CDR2 FQNEAQ (reference sequence). This CDR3 spans 14 amino acids.

This sequence joins TRBV7-2 and TRBJ2-7; D perhaps matches TRBD1 (7 bases). CDR3 length: 13 amino acids. Germline CDR1 reads SGHTA; CDR2 reads FQGNSA. Between the trimmed V and J ends, which lost 5 bases and 6 bases, there was a span of 14 bases. For the CDR3, the DNA is TGTGCCAGCAGCCGTAGACAGGGAGGCGAGCAGTACTTC. It codes for CASSRRQGGEQYF.

The V call is TRBV7-9, the J call TRBJ2-7; 9 bases are a match to TRBD1. The CDR3 has 14 amino acids. The V segment lost 5 bases and the J segment 3 bases; nucleotides outside the gene matches: 5. Germline V lookup: CDR1 SEHNR, CDR2 FQNEAQ (reference sequence). The CDR3 DNA follows: TGTGCCAGCAGCCCCCGGGACAGGGACTACGAGCAGTACTTC. The encoded protein is CASSPRDRDYEQYF.

This clone appeared once. This chain joins TRBV7-2 and TRBJ1-2; D possibly corresponds to TRBD1 (6 bases). Germline V gene sequence: CDR1 SGHTA, CDR2 FQGNSA. V lost 5 bases, J lost 13 bases, and 17 bases lay in between. This CDR3 is built from 12 residues. The CDR3: CASSQQTRGRTF. The DNA of the CDR3 is TGTGCCAGCAGCCAGCAAACCAGGGGTCGCACCTTC.

This clone has only a few counts. The chain has TRBV7-2 and TRBJ1-4, with TRBD1 identical over 8 bases. CDR3 length: 14 amino acids. Per the germline V gene, CDR1 is SGHTA and CDR2 is FQGNSA. The J segment lost 7 bases and the V segment lost 6 bases, leaving 7 bases of the junction unmatched. CDR3 residues: CASSRQGSSEKLFF. The CDR3 region has the DNA TGTGCCAGCAGTAGACAGGGGTCTAGTGAAAAACTGTTTTTT.

A single count supports this clone. The chain links TRBV30 to TRBJ1-2; D unresolved. V was pared by 2 bases and J by 1 base, with 8 bases between. This CDR3 region has 13 residues. Germline V gene data show CDR1 as GTSNPN and CDR2 as SVGIG (reference sequence). CDR3 sequence: CAWSSTINYGYTF. CDR3 DNA sequence: TGTGCCTGGAGTTCAACAATTAACTATGGCTACACCTTC.

The rearrangement joins TRBV4-2 to TRBJ2-1; 9 bases match TRBD2. The germline V gene has CDR1 LGHNA and CDR2 YNFKEQ. Germline trimming cut 0 bases from V and 7 bases from J; bases unmatched to any gene: 10. The CDR3 totals 17 residues. In DNA, the CDR3 is TGTGCCAGCAGCCAAGATCCAGGGAGGGCGGGAGGGAATGAGCAGTTCTTC. Protein product: CASSQDPGRAGGNEQFF.

On this clone itself: The same CDR3 is also encoded by other DNA sequences in this sample. Here the CDR3 DNA reads TGCGCCAGCAGCTTGAGCGGGGTATCCTACGAGCAGTACTTC. It codes for CASSLSGVSYEQYF. The genes are TRBV5-1 and TRBJ2-7; TRBD2 matches 7 bases. J lost 1 base, V lost 1 base, and 2 bases had no gene match. The germline V gene encodes CDR1 SGHRS and CDR2 YFSETQ. This CDR3 region has 14 residues.